This is a list of T cell receptor beta chains from one sample in a study of blood T cells in healthy people across ages. TCRdb re-derived calls from the 5' RACE reads in MiXCR, one entry per CDR3 protein. The profile shows about 680,000 distinct CDR3 sequences, about half of them singletons. The sequencing sample was made of blood. Receptor source: a woman in her sixties or seventies in good health. Both conserved end residues are part of each CDR3. The D gene is left open where the match is weak. A row's size may be missing; if present it is once, few, many or a size class.

V	size	J	D	CDR3	DNA
TRBV5-5	-	TRBJ1-1	-	CASSYLTGQVTEAFF	TGTGCCAGCAGCTATCTTACAGGGCAAGTGACTGAAGCTTTCTTT
TRBV20-1	-	TRBJ1-1	TRBD1	CSARVQGRGTEAFF	TGCAGTGCTAGAGTACAGGGGAGGGGCACTGAAGCTTTCTTT
TRBV20-1	few	TRBJ1-6	-	CSARGDRQNSPLHF	TGCAGTGCTAGAGGCGACCGACAGAATTCACCCCTCCACTTT
TRBV7-2	-	TRBJ2-7	TRBD2	CASSLGQGRGSSYEQYF	TGTGCCAGCAGCTTAGGTCAGGGACGCGGGAGCTCCTACGAGCAGTACTTC
TRBV27	-	TRBJ2-1	-	CASGFHWNEQFF	TGTGCCAGCGGATTCCATTGGAATGAGCAGTTCTTC
TRBV28	few	TRBJ2-7	-	CASSWPPPGYEQYF	TGTGCCAGCAGTTGGCCCCCCCCTGGGTACGAGCAGTACTTC
TRBV27	few	TRBJ2-3	TRBD2	CASSSLPGLAGVTQYF	TGTGCCAGCAGTAGCCTCCCGGGACTAGCGGGAGTAACGCAGTATTTT
TRBV7-2	few	TRBJ1-5	-	CASSLTGPGNQPQHF	TGTGCCAGCAGCTTAACTGGACCGGGGAATCAGCCCCAGCATTTT
TRBV29-1	-	TRBJ1-4	TRBD1	CSVWTGAEKLFF	TGCAGCGTTTGGACAGGGGCAGAAAAACTGTTTTTT
TRBV20-1	-	TRBJ1-1	TRBD1	CSARDAKGAGTEAFF	TGCAGTGCTAGAGATGCCAAGGGGGCAGGAACTGAAGCTTTCTTT
TRBV5-5	-	TRBJ1-4	-	CASSLGPVGNEKLFF	TGTGCCAGCAGCTTGGGGCCCGTCGGGAATGAAAAACTGTTTTTT
TRBV5-1	-	TRBJ2-7	TRBD2	CASSVISGLAGEQYF	TGCGCCAGCAGCGTGATATCCGGATTAGCGGGTGAGCAGTACTTC
TRBV29-1	few	TRBJ2-3	-	CSVVWSTDTQYF	TGCAGCGTTGTTTGGAGCACAGATACGCAGTATTTT
TRBV5-6	-	TRBJ1-4	-	CASSLGRGTTTNEKLFF	TGTGCCAGCAGCTTGGGCCGGGGGACGACAACTAATGAAAAACTGTTTTTT
TRBV6-2/TRBV6-3	-	TRBJ2-6	-	CASSYGAGAGANVLTF	TGTGCCAGCAGTTATGGGGCCGGAGCTGGGGCCAACGTCCTGACTTTC
TRBV4-2	-	TRBJ2-5	TRBD2	CASSQGGLEETQYF	TGTGCCAGCAGCCAAGGGGGACTAGAGGAGACCCAGTACTTC
TRBV5-1	few	TRBJ2-5	TRBD2	CASSLSSGNEETQYF	TGCGCCAGCAGCTTGTCTAGCGGGAATGAGGAGACCCAGTACTTC
TRBV12-3/TRBV12-4	few	TRBJ1-1	TRBD1	CASTTTGQGHEAFF	TGTGCCAGCACCACGACGGGACAGGGGCATGAAGCTTTCTTT
TRBV5-1	-	TRBJ2-5	-	CASSPSPEETQYF	TGCGCCAGCAGCCCGTCCCCTGAAGAGACCCAGTACTTC
TRBV10-3	-	TRBJ2-1	-	CAISQGLSDNEQFF	TGTGCCATCAGCCAGGGACTTTCCGACAATGAGCAGTTCTTC
TRBV5-1	once	TRBJ2-2	TRBD1	CASSTAGQGITGELFF	TGCGCCAGCAGCACAGCGGGACAGGGGATCACCGGGGAGCTGTTTTTT
TRBV20-1	-	TRBJ2-1	TRBD1	CSARVGAGGLREQFF	TGCAGTGCTAGAGTCGGGGCAGGGGGCCTCCGGGAGCAGTTCTTC
TRBV7-8	few	TRBJ2-3	TRBD1	CASSFSDRDGDTQYF	TGTGCCAGCAGCTTCTCGGACAGGGACGGTGATACGCAGTATTTT
TRBV28	-	TRBJ2-3	-	CASSLRNGRGTDTQYF	TGTGCCAGCAGTTTGAGGAATGGCAGGGGCACAGATACGCAGTATTTT